The T cell receptor beta chain described here comes from a study of graft-versus-host responses after intestinal transplantation. Across the study: Anti-thymocyte globulin induction was given to all recipients, followed by tacrolimus and steroids for around 3 years.

Details on this clone: Its antigen is undetermined.

Findings of the study overall: Elevated graft-versus-host to host-versus-graft clonal ratios in allografts were recorded for patients with graft-donor T cell macrochimerism. The study associated peak circulating GvH clone levels with early post-transplant HvG declines. GvH clones were found in recipient marrow; some appeared first in ileum or blood.

This table comes from immunoSEQ multiplex PCR, and its TCRdb copy is limited to in-frame clones, with some not included. The sample includes 57,000 or so clones, about 90% seen only once; the top ten take approximately 2.7%. Germline V gene data show CDR1 as LNHNV and CDR2 as YYDKDF (reference sequence). V was pared by 3 bases and J by 2 bases, with 15 bases between. The CDR3 spans 16 residues. The chain has TRBV15 and TRBJ2-3; either TRBD1 or TRBD2 may supply D (5 bases each). The source material was PBMCs, sampled 118 days after intestinal transplantation. This TCR came from a human patient who received an intestinal transplant, so some T cells may come from the graft donor. CDR3 in amino acids: CATSRWDHGSTDTQYF. CDR3 nucleotide sequence: TGTGCCACCAGCAGGTGGGACCACGGGTCCACAGATACGCAGTATTTT.